The 20 T cell receptor beta chains given below trace back to one sample, sequenced in a study of blood T cells in healthy people across ages. The use of a sample-barcoded 5' primer and a J-beta primer mix characterized a second PCR of 7 to 11 cycles. TCRdb passed the 5' RACE reads through MiXCR, listing each CDR3 protein once. The sample includes under 850,000 distinct CDR3 sequences, about 37% of them seen just once. Sequenced: blood. The source of these receptors is a man in his late teens or twenties in good health.

This chain joins TRBV6-4 and TRBJ1-1; the D gene is possibly TRBD1 (5 bases). Germline CDR1 and CDR2: MRHNA and SNTAGT. Trimming stripped 6 bases from V and 8 bases from J, with 22 bases between. CDR3 length equals 15 residues. CDR3 coding DNA: TGTGCCAGCAGCTTAACCGGGACGGTCGGTTTAGAAGCTTTCTTT. The encoded protein is CASSLTGTVGLEAFF.

This clonotype has ten or more counts. CDR3 nucleotides: TGTGCCAGCAGTGAGACAGGGTTTTTCAATGAGCAGTTCTTC. Translating it yields CASSETGFFNEQFF. This chain connects TRBV2 to TRBJ2-1; 7 bases map to TRBD1. V lost 3 bases to trimming and J lost 6 bases; unmatched junction nucleotides: 5. The CDR3 extends over 14 amino acids. The germline CDR1 and CDR2 sequences are SNHLY and FYNNEI.

This clonotype has a handful of counts. The rearrangement links TRBV29-1 to TRBJ2-3; tentatively, D is TRBD1 or TRBD2 (6 bases each). The CDR3 has 13 residues. The V end lost 4 bases, the J end lost 10 bases, and 18 bases lay between the germline ends. Germline V CDR1 and CDR2: SQVTM, ANQGSEA. CDR3 coding DNA: TGCAGCGTTGGTCAGCGGCAGGAGGGGGCGCAGTATTTT. Translating gives CSVGQRQEGAQYF.

Notes on this clonotype: Just one base apart from a much larger clone, this may be a read error. The chain has TRBV25-1 and TRBJ2-7; D unclear. The end of the DNA fits TRBJ2-5 better, so the J call may be wrong. Germline loops: CDR1 MGHDK, CDR2 SYGVNS. The CDR3 is made up of 13 amino acids. DNA for the CDR3: TGTGCCAGCAGTGGGTCCGCCGCGAAGACCCAGTACTTC. The encoded protein is CASSGSAAKTQYF.

This chain uses TRBV14 with TRBJ2-1, with TRBD1 as a possible D gene (6 bases). CDR1 is SGHDN, CDR2 FVKESK, per germline. This CDR3 is built from 14 residues. Trimming cost V 1 base and J 11 bases, with 15 bases left between them. In nucleotides, the CDR3 is TGTGCCAGCAGCCAAGTGTTAACACAGGGTAAGCAGTTCTTC. Its protein is CASSQVLTQGKQFF.

The chain couples TRBV5-4 to TRBJ1-1; D call uncertain. V lost 0 bases to trimming and J lost 3 bases, with 12 bases between them. The CDR3 spans 15 residues. Germline V lookup: CDR1 SGHNT, CDR2 YYREEE (reference sequence). The CDR3 loop reads CASSLGSPGDTEAFF. The CDR3 DNA is TGTGCCAGCAGCTTGGGATCTCCCGGAGACACTGAAGCTTTCTTT.

The chain is built from TRBV7-9 and TRBJ1-2, with 8 bases lining up with TRBD1. The CDR3 is made up of 14 amino acids. J gave up 4 bases and V 4 bases, and 5 bases lay outside the gene matches. Germline lookup yields CDR1 SEHNR and CDR2 FQNEAQ (reference sequence). The CDR3 spells CASSSTGGSYGYTF. The CDR3 DNA sequence: TGTGCCAGCAGCTCTACAGGGGGAAGCTATGGCTACACCTTC.

In this sample, this clonotype turned up a few times. The chain couples TRBV7-2 to TRBJ2-7; 8 bases are shared with TRBD1. This CDR3 comprises 15 residues. The trim removed 0 bases at V and 7 bases at J, leaving 8 bases unmatched. Germline values: CDR1 SGHTA, CDR2 FQGNSA. CDR3 amino acids: CASSLAAGGWDEQYF. The CDR3 DNA is TGTGCCAGCAGCTTAGCCGCAGGGGGCTGGGATGAGCAGTACTTC. Full variable domain (remainder filled in from reference TRBV7-2 and TRBJ2-7): GAGVSQSPSNKVTEKGKDVELRCDPISGHTALYWYRQSLGQGLEFLIYFQGNSAPDKSGLPSDRFSAERTGGSVSTLTIQRTQQEDSAVYLCASSLAAGGWDEQYFGPGTRLTVT.

This clonotype was found a few times. The chain links TRBV20-1 to TRBJ2-3, with D perhaps TRBD2 (7 bases). Deletions cut 5 bases from V and 3 bases from J, with 21 bases between. CDR3 length: 16 residues. Germline CDR1 is DFQATT and CDR2 is SNEGSKA (reference sequence). CDR3: CSALGLKGGGTDTQYF. CDR3 DNA sequence: TGCAGTGCTTTAGGGCTTAAAGGGGGAGGGACAGATACGCAGTATTTT.

The chain has TRBV2 and TRBJ1-2; D uncertain. The CDR3 sequence is 13 residues long. The germline V and J ends were trimmed by 4 bases and 8 bases, with 14 bases remaining between them. Germline values: CDR1 SNHLY, CDR2 FYNNEI. The CDR3 sequence: CASSVHPADGYTF. CDR3 sequence (DNA): TGTGCCAGCAGTGTCCACCCTGCGGACGGCTACACCTTC.

Points on this clonotype: It may be a read error: a sequence one base away is much more abundant. CDR3 sequence reads: CASTPPGGNTDTQYF. The CDR3, as DNA: TGTGCCAGCACCCCGCCCGGCGGTAACACAGATACGCAGTATTTT. This sequence joins TRBV12-3 or TRBV12-4 and TRBJ2-3; D uncertain. The CDR3 covers 15 residues. The ends were cut back, 7 bases at V and 2 bases at J, with 16 bases in the middle.

Many counts were recorded for this clonotype. J is TRBJ2-7 and V is TRBV27, with 10 bases lining up with TRBD1. The CDR3 spans 13 residues. The trim removed 7 bases at V and 2 bases at J, leaving 2 bases unmatched. Per the germline V gene, CDR1 is MNHEY and CDR2 is SMNVEV (reference sequence). CDR3 bases: TGTGCCAGCAAGGACAGGGGGGCCTACGAGCAGTACTTC. Translated, it gives CASKDRGAYEQYF.

In its sample, this clonotype was seen a few times. The chain has TRBV12-3 or TRBV12-4 and TRBJ2-2; D may match TRBD1 or TRBD2 (5 bases each). The length of the CDR3 is 13 residues. The V end lost 7 bases, the J end lost 6 bases, and 12 bases lay between the germline ends. The CDR3 sequence: CASNPLGAGELFF. CDR3 in DNA: TGTGCCAGCAACCCTTTGGGGGCCGGGGAGCTGTTTTTT.

This clonotype occurred a few times. The chain links TRBV12-3 or TRBV12-4 to TRBJ1-4, with D possibly matching TRBD1 (5 bases). The CDR3 loop spans 15 amino acids. Trimming stripped 1 base from V and 4 bases from J, with 10 bases between. CDR3 sequence reads: CASSLGGYGNEKLFF. CDR3 bases: TGTGCCAGCAGTTTAGGGGGGTATGGTAATGAAAAACTGTTTTTT.

This clonotype was recorded at least ten times. V and J are TRBV3-1 and TRBJ1-2, with D uncertain. V lost 0 bases, J lost 6 bases, and 11 bases lay in between. This CDR3 is 14 amino acids long. CDR1 LGHDT and CDR2 YNNKEL come from the germline V gene (reference sequence). The CDR3 nucleotides are TGTGCCAGCAGCCAAGAGTTCCCGTTTGATGGCTACACCTTC. Protein sequence: CASSQEFPFDGYTF.

In this sample, this clonotype turned up a few times. CDR3 sequence reads: CASSVAVWETQYF. In nucleotides, the CDR3 is TGTGCCAGCAGCGTGGCTGTCTGGGAGACCCAGTACTTC. The V and J genes are TRBV7-6 and TRBJ2-7; D ambiguous. The DNA end is more similar to TRBJ2-5, so the J call may be wrong. Germline V lookup: CDR1 SGHVS, CDR2 FNYEAQ. The CDR3 covers 13 residues.

This clonotype has ten or more counts. This chain links TRBV20-1 with TRBJ2-3; TRBD2 matches at 11 bases. With V trimmed by 5 bases and J by 6 bases, 13 bases remained unmatched. The CDR3 consists of 16 residues. Germline V gives CDR1 DFQATT, CDR2 SNEGSKA (reference sequence). The CDR3: CSAQGSLAGVRDTQYF. The CDR3 region has the DNA TGCAGTGCTCAAGGGTCACTAGCGGGGGTGCGGGATACGCAGTATTTT.

About this clonotype: A read error may explain this, as a much larger clone is one base away. This CDR3 is CASSQADTSSYERYF. The CDR3 region has the DNA TGTGCCAGCAGCCAAGCGGACACGTCCTCCTACGAGCGGTACTTC. V usage is TRBV4-2 and J usage is TRBJ2-7; a weak D match, TRBD1 (5 bases). CDR3 length: 15 amino acids. Germline loops: CDR1 LGHNA, CDR2 YNFKEQ.

V usage is TRBV6-6 and J usage is TRBJ1-1; 11 bases are a match to TRBD1. CDR1 is MNHNY, CDR2 SVGAGI, per germline (reference sequence). This CDR3 has 16 residues. V shed 8 bases and J 8 bases; nucleotides not matched to a gene: 16. The CDR3 nucleotides read TGTGCCAGCGCAATCCGGGACAGGGGGTACGGACTAGAAGCTTTCTTT. Translated, it gives CASAIRDRGYGLEAFF.

This clonotype was recorded at least ten times. V is TRBV4-3 and J is TRBJ2-5; D gene unclear. Looked up from germline, CDR1 is LGHNA and CDR2 is YSLEER. The CDR3 has 13 residues. V was pared by 3 bases and J by 7 bases, with 12 bases between. The CDR3 region is CASSQGYLGTQYF. In DNA, the CDR3 is TGCGCCAGCAGCCAGGGTTATTTGGGGACCCAGTACTTC.